A single sample is the source of the 12 T cell receptor beta chains below, sequenced in a study of shared clonotypes between healthy human individuals. Libraries were prepared by immunoSEQ multiplex PCR; TCRdb keeps only in-frame clonotypes and omits some of them. The sample shows more than 1.2 million clones, approximately 98.5% of them seen only once. Specimen: naive CD4+ T cells sorted from blood. The subset denotes: CD45RA+ positively selected. The receptors derive from a man aged 30 to 39 in good health.

The chain links TRBV6-1 to TRBJ2-1; possibly TRBD2 for D (6 bases). Germline V gives CDR1 MNHNS, CDR2 SASEGT. The germline V and J ends were trimmed by 6 bases and 9 bases, with 12 bases remaining between them. This CDR3 contains 12 residues. CDR3 in amino acids: CASSRDFGEQFF. CDR3 DNA: TGTGCCAGCAGCCGGGACTTCGGTGAGCAGTTCTTC.

CDR3 DNA: TGTGCCAGCACTCAGGACGCCAGCACAGATACGCAGTATTTT. Translation: CASTQDASTDTQYF. This chain links TRBV19 with TRBJ2-3; D unclear. This CDR3 has 14 amino acids. Trimming removed 9 bases from V and 0 bases from J, with 13 bases in between. Germline V CDR1 and CDR2: LNHDA, SQIVND (reference sequence).

The rearrangement uses TRBV2 and TRBJ1-5; 7 bases line up with TRBD1. The CDR3 spans 14 residues. CDR1 and CDR2 (germline): SNHLY, FYNNEI. J lost 7 bases, V lost 4 bases, and 7 bases had no gene match. CDR3 protein: CASSGQGQYQPQHF. The CDR3 coding sequence is TGTGCCAGCAGTGGACAGGGACAATACCAGCCCCAGCATTTT.

In nucleotides, the CDR3 is TGTGCCAGCAGTGTCCAGGGCACTCCTAGCACAGATACGCAGTATTTT. It yields the protein CASSVQGTPSTDTQYF. The gene calls are TRBV2 and TRBJ2-3; weak D call: TRBD1 (5 bases). Between the trimmed V and J ends, which lost 4 bases and 0 bases, there was a span of 14 bases. This CDR3 contains 16 residues. The V gene's germline CDR1 is SNHLY and CDR2 FYNNEI.

V is TRBV27 and J is TRBJ2-1; D perhaps matches TRBD2 (6 bases). The CDR3 contains 13 residues. Per the germline V gene, CDR1 is MNHEY and CDR2 is SMNVEV (reference sequence). With 6 bases removed from V and 4 bases from J, the gap between germline ends came to 10 bases. Here the CDR3 reads CASRGDLYNEQFF. The CDR3 nucleotides are TGTGCCAGCAGGGGGGACTTATACAATGAGCAGTTCTTC.

V is TRBV9 and J is TRBJ1-1; 8 positions match TRBD1. Germline-derived CDR1 and CDR2 are SGDLS and YYNGEE. The CDR3 has 18 amino acids. Losses at the gene ends were 2 bases for V and 10 bases for J; bases not matched to a gene: 22. For the CDR3, the DNA is TGTGCCAGCAGCGTTCATAGGACAGGGCGCCGTATTGCCCCAGCAGCTTTCTTT. It translates to CASSVHRTGRRIAPAAFF.

The table lists this clone with a count of one. V and J are TRBV20-1 and TRBJ1-1; D remains ambiguous. Germline CDR1 and CDR2: DFQATT and SNEGSKA (reference sequence). This CDR3 comprises 11 residues. The CDR3: CRGLMNTEAFF. Here the CDR3 DNA reads TGCAGAGGACTCATGAACACTGAAGCTTTCTTT.

This clone was observed once. The chain carries TRBV18 and TRBJ2-5, with 8 bases lining up with TRBD1. Germline trimming cut 1 base from V and 5 bases from J; bases unmatched to any gene: 6. The V gene's germline CDR1 is KGHSH and CDR2 LQKENI. This CDR3 has 15 residues. This CDR3 reads CASSPQQGALETQYF. CDR3 DNA sequence: TGTGCCAGCTCACCACAGCAGGGGGCGTTGGAGACCCAGTACTTC.

The rearrangement joins TRBV5-4 to TRBJ2-3, with TRBD2 matching 7 bases. Germline trimming cut 2 bases from V and 2 bases from J; bases unmatched to any gene: 5. Germline assignment: CDR1 SGHNT and CDR2 YYREEE (reference sequence). This CDR3 has 15 residues. CDR3 sequence (DNA): TGTGCCAGCAGCTTAAGCGGGACCAACACAGATACGCAGTATTTT. Amino acid sequence: CASSLSGTNTDTQYF.

J is TRBJ2-1 and V is TRBV7-2; 7 bases fit TRBD2. The CDR3 extends over 17 amino acids. Germline V CDR1 and CDR2: SGHTA, FQGNSA. V lost 8 bases, J lost 7 bases, and 20 bases stayed unmatched. The CDR3 sequence is CASVGLGGSGPGNEQFF. The DNA for the CDR3 is TGTGCCAGCGTCGGTTTGGGCGGGAGTGGCCCGGGGAATGAGCAGTTCTTC.

The chain combines TRBV4-2 with TRBJ1-1, with TRBD1 matching over 12 bases. Germline CDR1 is LGHNA and CDR2 is YNFKEQ. Losses at the gene ends were 1 base for V and 6 bases for J; bases not matched to a gene: 12. The length of the CDR3 is 18 residues. The CDR3 DNA sequence: TGTGCCAGCAGCCAAGCCGTCCCGGGACAGGGGGCGAGTTCTGAAGCTTTCTTT. Its protein is CASSQAVPGQGASSEAFF.

The V and J genes are TRBV19 and TRBJ2-6; D remains unclear. V lost 6 bases to trimming and J lost 1 base, with 13 bases between them. The CDR3 has 16 amino acids. From germline, CDR1 is LNHDA and CDR2 SQIVND (reference sequence). In DNA form, the CDR3 reads TGTGCCAGTAGAATGAGTAGGATTTCTGGGGCCAACGTCCTGACTTTC. Translating gives CASRMSRISGANVLTF.